These T cell receptor beta chains were read from a single sample in a study of CD8 T cells in ankylosing spondylitis. TCRdb reprocessed the 5' RACE reads via MiXCR and lists one record per CDR3 protein. This table has about 90,000 distinct CDR3 sequences, roughly 9% appearing once. Material: blood, either unsorted or a sorted T cell fraction (not recorded which). These receptors all come from a male donor with ankylosing spondylitis. CDR3s include the opening cysteine and the closing phenylalanine or tryptophan.

v_call	j_call	cdr3_aa
TRBV7-9	TRBJ1-5	CASSLGEAGDIQPQHF
TRBV7-9	TRBJ1-2	CASSLGGALSGYTF
TRBV27	TRBJ2-3	CASSPGPVTDTQYF
TRBV2	TRBJ2-6	CASRGFSSGANVLTF
TRBV14	TRBJ2-7	CASSPLRDSLFYEQYF
TRBV2	TRBJ1-3	CASTQLELSSGNTIYF
TRBV5-1	TRBJ2-1	CASSGVLNEQFF
TRBV2	TRBJ2-1	CASSWTSGNEQFF
TRBV2	TRBJ2-1	CATGLAGQLVSSYNEQFF
TRBV27	TRBJ2-7	CASNAGTVPYEQYF
TRBV29-1	TRBJ2-7	CSVADGLLEQYF
TRBV6-5	TRBJ2-3	CASSYSAQGAGGHGDTQYF
TRBV29-1	TRBJ2-7	CSVDPGTGYYEQYF
TRBV7-9	TRBJ2-5	CASSSSEGTQYF
TRBV2	TRBJ2-1	CASSSGSWSNEQFF
TRBV7-9	TRBJ2-4	CASSLGGKNIQYF
TRBV7-8	TRBJ2-1	CASSFGASGLAYNEQFF
TRBV7-9	TRBJ2-1	CASSSIYNEQFF
TRBV7-9	TRBJ2-1	CARGAGEGDEQFF
TRBV24-1	TRBJ2-3	CATSDPGGNPTDTQYF
TRBV4-1	TRBJ2-3	CASRPDPYFTDTQYF
TRBV10-1	TRBJ2-1	CASSESASGYSYNEQFF
TRBV20-1	TRBJ2-3	CSAGKAGGGDTQYF
TRBV20-1	TRBJ1-1	CSARAPDRAAEAFF
TRBV29-1	TRBJ1-5	CSVVENNQPQHF
TRBV29-1	TRBJ1-1	CSVAGTEGTEAFF
TRBV11-2	TRBJ2-1	CASSLGSGRVYEQFF
TRBV27	TRBJ2-1	CASSASTGDSYNEQFF
TRBV27	TRBJ1-1	CASSLEGVGTEAFF
TRBV6-1	TRBJ2-5	CASSDKQETQYF
TRBV9	TRBJ1-1	CASSGQGAGTEAFF
TRBV11-2	TRBJ1-1	CASSWGAPMNTEAFF
TRBV4-1	TRBJ1-5	CASSLWRDGNQPQHF
TRBV24-1	TRBJ2-1	CATSDPRTSGTDNEQFF
TRBV12-3/TRBV12-4	TRBJ2-7	CASSFLGVREYEQYF
TRBV27	TRBJ2-2	CASSMTSSTGELFF
TRBV3-1	TRBJ2-3	CASSQEGLATTDTQYF
TRBV6-1	TRBJ1-1	CASSRGPGRTEAFF
TRBV15	TRBJ1-5	CATRHGVGTQPQHF
TRBV6-1	TRBJ2-1	CASSERDGQGSYNEQFF
TRBV3-1	TRBJ2-7	CASSHQWSALSSYEQYF
TRBV4-2	TRBJ1-5	CASSQAFGSNQPQHF
TRBV2	TRBJ1-1	CASSGQWNTEAFF
TRBV4-2	TRBJ1-6	CASSPNPVAREYSYNSPLHF
TRBV20-1	TRBJ2-1	CSASETSGTYNEQFF
TRBV5-1	TRBJ2-1	CASSFSPPHGVVDNEQFF